These 32 T cell receptor beta chains were all obtained from the same sample, sequenced in a study of cytomegalovirus exposure and HLA in healthy donors. The primer mix had 60 Vbeta and 13 Jbeta primers. Sequenced by immunoSEQ multiplex PCR; TCRdb stores in-frame clones only, minus some. This table holds under 95,000 clones, roughly 80% found once. The sample consisted of PBMCs. These receptors all come from a male donor in good health and CMV-seronegative.

The chain carries TRBV20-1 and TRBJ2-7; D might be TRBD2 (6 bases). The CDR3 totals 11 residues. Looked up from germline, CDR1 is DFQATT and CDR2 is SNEGSKA (reference sequence). Here the CDR3 DNA reads TGCTCTGGTTATGGTGGAGGGGAGCAGTACTTC. Translation gives CSGYGGGEQYF.

The chain recombines TRBV11-2 with TRBJ2-1, with 8 bases lining up with TRBD2. CDR3 length: 18 amino acids. V shed 5 bases and J 0 bases; nucleotides not matched to a gene: 12. Germline CDR1 is SGHAT and CDR2 is FQNNGV. The CDR3 spells CASSVAQRGTSSYNEQFF. CDR3 coding DNA: TGTGCCAGCAGCGTGGCCCAGCGGGGGACGAGCTCCTACAATGAGCAGTTCTTC.

V and J are TRBV7-2 and TRBJ1-1; D not resolved. Germline CDR1 SGHTA, CDR2 FQGNSA. V gave up 6 bases and J gave up 0 bases, with 5 bases separating them. This CDR3 is built from 12 residues. The CDR3, as DNA: TGTGCCAGCAGAAACTTGAACACTGAAGCTTTCTTT. Its protein is CASRNLNTEAFF.

This chain joins TRBV28 and TRBJ1-3, with D tentatively TRBD1 (6 bases). V lost 5 bases to trimming and J lost 2 bases, with 10 bases between them. Germline V gene lookup returns CDR1 MDHEN and CDR2 SYDVKM. The CDR3 consists of 14 residues. Here the CDR3 DNA reads TGTGCCAGCAGTCCCCCAGGGGCTGGAAACACCATATATTTT. Amino acids: CASSPPGAGNTIYF.

The V gene is TRBV21-1, the J gene TRBJ2-2; TRBD1 reflects the table's D call only, with no check against the DNA. TRBV21-1 is deemed a pseudogene. The CDR3 contains 16 residues. CDR3: CASSGWGHLNTGELFF. The DNA of the CDR3 is TGTGCCAGCAGCGGCTGGGGGCATCTTAACACCGGGGAGCTGTTTTTT.

The J gene is TRBJ1-1, the V gene TRBV5-6; 10 positions agree with TRBD1. This CDR3 is built from 16 residues. V shed 3 bases, J shed 1 base, and the junction held 6 bases outside the gene matches. Germline V CDR1 and CDR2: SGHDT, YYEEEE. CDR3 protein: CASSSDRGLGNTEAFF. The CDR3 region has the DNA TGTGCCAGCAGCTCCGACAGGGGGCTTGGGAACACTGAAGCTTTCTTT.

Note on this clone: A junction end diverges from the germline sequence, so it may reflect a read error. This CDR3 is CASGLTSLSYNEQFF. The CDR3 nucleotides read TGCGCCAGCGGCTTGACGAGTCTCTCCTACAATGAGCAGTTCTTC. This chain joins TRBV5-1 and TRBJ2-1; D remains ambiguous. Germline V lookup: CDR1 SGHRS, CDR2 YFSETQ. CDR3 length: 15 residues. Looking up the rest from reference TRBV5-1 and TRBJ2-1 gives the full variable domain: KAGVTQTPRYLIKTRGQQVTLSCSPISGHRSVSWYQQTPGQGLQFLFEYFSETQRNKGNFPGRFSGRQFSNSRSEMNVSTLELGDSALYLCASGLTSLSYNEQFFGPGTRLTVL.

The chain employs TRBV28 and TRBJ1-4; TRBD1 matches 10 bases. The length of the CDR3 is 15 residues. Germline-derived CDR1 and CDR2 are MDHEN and SYDVKM. The junction had 8 bases not matched to a gene; V was cut back by 6 bases and J by 7 bases. DNA of the CDR3: TGTGCCAGCAGCCCTCAGACAGGGGGCGTTGAAAAACTGTTTTTT. Translated: CASSPQTGGVEKLFF.

The chain carries TRBV28 and TRBJ1-2, with 7 positions matching TRBD1. This CDR3 is 12 amino acids long. J lost 4 bases, V lost 5 bases, and 1 base had no gene match. CDR1 is MDHEN, CDR2 SYDVKM, per germline. CDR3 loop: CASSQGVYGYTF. CDR3 nucleotide sequence: TGTGCCAGCAGTCAGGGGGTCTATGGCTACACCTTC.

The chain carries TRBV28 and TRBJ2-5; a weak D match, TRBD2 (5 bases). Between the trimmed V and J ends, which lost 5 bases and 11 bases, there was a span of 12 bases. CDR1 MDHEN and CDR2 SYDVKM come from the germline V gene. CDR3 length equals 11 residues. The CDR3 reads CASSVPGEQYF. The CDR3 DNA follows: TGTGCCAGCAGTGTACCCGGGGAGCAGTACTTC.

The chain uses TRBV19 and TRBJ2-1, with D possibly TRBD1 on 6 matching bases. Germline assignment: CDR1 LNHDA and CDR2 SQIVND (reference sequence). This CDR3 is 15 amino acids long. V shed 3 bases and J shed 9 bases, with 18 bases lying between them. The CDR3 DNA is TGTGCCAGTAGTATGACCCTCTCAGGGGCGGCTGAGCAGTTCTTC. This translates into CASSMTLSGAAEQFF.

This clone was detected only once. The chain carries TRBV5-1 and TRBJ1-2, with TRBD1 matching 7 bases. Germline assignment: CDR1 SGHRS and CDR2 YFSETQ. With 3 bases clipped from V and 8 bases from J, the junction kept 10 bases outside the gene matches. The CDR3 sequence is 14 residues long. The CDR3 coding sequence is TGCGCCAGCAGCTCGTGGACAGGAGGAACCGGCTACACCTTC. This translates into CASSSWTGGTGYTF.

The chain carries TRBV5-8 and TRBJ2-7; no clear D. The CDR3 runs 14 residues. Germline-derived CDR1 and CDR2 are SGHTS and YDEGEE. V lost 0 bases, J lost 0 bases, and 7 bases lay in between. The CDR3, as DNA: TGTGCCAGCAGCTTGGCGTTCTCCTCCTACGAGCAGTACTTC. Translated, it gives CASSLAFSSYEQYF.

A few counts support this clone. The rearrangement joins TRBV9 to TRBJ1-2; the D gene is possibly TRBD1 (5 bases). CDR1 and CDR2 (germline): SGDLS, YYNGEE. This CDR3 spans 15 amino acids. The V gene lost 0 bases and the J gene lost 0 bases, with 9 bases spanning the gap. CDR3 residues: CASSVGTTANYGYTF. CDR3 coding DNA: TGTGCCAGCAGCGTAGGGACAACTGCTAACTATGGCTACACCTTC.

The V call is TRBV10-2, the J call TRBJ1-1; no clear D. Germline V gene sequence: CDR1 WSHSY, CDR2 SAAADI. Trimming stripped 4 bases from V and 5 bases from J, with 17 bases between. This CDR3 region has 15 residues. CDR3 DNA: TGCGCCAGCAGTGGGTCAGGCAGGTGGTGGACTGAAGCTTTCTTT. As protein: CASSGSGRWWTEAFF.

The V gene is TRBV25-1, the J gene TRBJ1-1, with unresolved D. This CDR3 region has 11 residues. The V gene lost 4 bases and the J gene lost 11 bases, with 11 bases spanning the gap. Germline assignment: CDR1 MGHDK and CDR2 SYGVNS. Here the CDR3 DNA reads TGTGCCAGCAGTGCTTACACGGGGGCTTTCTTT. Translation gives CASSAYTGAFF.

The chain links TRBV2 to TRBJ2-2, with 7 bases lining up with TRBD2. From germline, CDR1 is SNHLY and CDR2 FYNNEI. With V trimmed by 2 bases and J by 9 bases, 6 bases remained unmatched. The CDR3 extends over 14 amino acids. CDR3 in amino acids: CASSELGLVRELFF. The CDR3 DNA reads as TGTGCCAGCAGTGAACTTGGACTAGTCCGGGAGCTGTTTTTT.

The chain uses TRBV7-9 and TRBJ1-6; the D gene is possibly TRBD1 (6 bases). The V and J ends lost 5 bases and 10 bases respectively, with 15 bases between them. CDR3 length: 14 amino acids. The germline CDR1 and CDR2 sequences are SEHNR and FQNEAQ (reference sequence). This chain's CDR3 is CASSPPGDRSPLHF. CDR3 sequence (DNA): TGTGCCAGCAGCCCTCCAGGTGACAGGTCACCCCTCCACTTT.

This clone has a handful of counts. This chain connects TRBV30 to TRBJ2-3, with 11 bases identical to TRBD1. CDR1 and CDR2 (germline): GTSNPN, SVGIG (reference sequence). The CDR3 is 16 residues long. V dropped 1 base and J dropped 5; count of bases not matched to a gene: 8. The chain's CDR3 is CAWSGDRGFVIDTQYF. CDR3 nucleotide sequence: TGTGCCTGGAGTGGGGACAGGGGGTTTGTTATAGATACGCAGTATTTT.

The sample holds a few counts of this clone. The V call is TRBV18, the J call TRBJ1-1, with D perhaps matching TRBD1 (6 bases). V shed 1 base and J shed 1 base, with 10 bases lying between them. The germline V gene encodes CDR1 KGHSH and CDR2 LQKENI. The CDR3 runs to 15 residues. CDR3 in amino acids: CASSPLTGQNTEAFF. CDR3 in DNA: TGTGCCAGCTCACCACTTACAGGGCAGAACACTGAAGCTTTCTTT.

J is TRBJ2-1 and V is TRBV9; D is unresolved. Trimming left V 4 bases short and J 2 bases short, with 10 bases between. This CDR3 comprises 14 residues. CDR1 SGDLS and CDR2 YYNGEE come from the germline V gene. The CDR3 DNA follows: TGTGCCAGCAGCCCCCTCGACACCTACAATGAGCAGTTCTTC. It encodes CASSPLDTYNEQFF.

The chain couples TRBV6-6 to TRBJ2-7; tentatively, D is TRBD1 (5 bases). The CDR3 contains 14 residues. The V end was cut by 4 bases, the J end by 3 bases, with 13 bases between. CDR1 is MNHNY, CDR2 SVGAGI, per germline (reference sequence). The DNA of the CDR3 is TGTGCCAGCAGTTCCAAGGGGTGGGACTACGAGCAGTACTTC. Translated, it gives CASSSKGWDYEQYF.

This clone was detected only once. The chain combines TRBV9 with TRBJ1-2; D uncertain. Germline CDR1 reads SGDLS; CDR2 reads YYNGEE. The CDR3 sequence is 14 residues long. Between the trimmed V and J ends, which lost 3 bases and 5 bases, there was a span of 14 bases. This CDR3 is CASSATVPTYGYTF. The CDR3 bases are TGTGCCAGCAGCGCCACAGTTCCCACTTATGGCTACACCTTC.

This clone appeared a single time. The chain links TRBV6-6 to TRBJ1-2; D might be TRBD1 (5 bases). Germline loops: CDR1 MNHNY, CDR2 SVGAGI (reference sequence). V lost 6 bases, J lost 8 bases, and 19 bases lay in between. CDR3 size: 14 residues. This CDR3 reads CASRPSDRGYGYTF. In DNA form, the CDR3 reads TGTGCCAGCAGACCCTCTGACAGAGGATACGGCTACACCTTC.

This chain links TRBV6-1 with TRBJ2-1; 9 bases line up with TRBD1. This CDR3 spans 15 amino acids. Trimming at V came to 1 base and at J to 4 bases, leaving 2 bases not matched to a gene. Germline assignment: CDR1 MNHNS and CDR2 SASEGT. Here the CDR3 DNA reads TGTGCCAGCAGTGAAGGGGGACAGGGATACAATGAGCAGTTCTTC. It codes for CASSEGGQGYNEQFF.

The J gene is TRBJ1-5, the V gene TRBV7-6; D not resolved. In germline, CDR1 is SGHVS, CDR2 FNYEAQ. The ends were cut back, 5 bases at V and 5 bases at J, with 10 bases in the middle. The CDR3 contains 13 residues. CDR3 amino acids: CASSGDNYQPQHF. DNA for the CDR3: TGTGCCAGCAGCGGCGACAACTATCAGCCCCAGCATTTT.

The gene calls are TRBV5-1 and TRBJ2-7; weak D call: TRBD2 (5 bases). CDR1 SGHRS and CDR2 YFSETQ come from the germline V gene. The CDR3 extends over 14 amino acids. Trimming took 0 bases from V and 3 from J, leaving 10 bases between them. CDR3 in DNA: TGCGCCAGCAGCTTGGATGGGAGTAGCTACGAGCAGTACTTC. It yields the protein CASSLDGSSYEQYF. Looking up the rest from reference TRBV5-1 and TRBJ2-7 gives the full variable domain: KAGVTQTPRYLIKTRGQQVTLSCSPISGHRSVSWYQQTPGQGLQFLFEYFSETQRNKGNFPGRFSGRQFSNSRSEMNVSTLELGDSALYLCASSLDGSSYEQYFGPGTRLTVT.

CDR3 sequence: CASSAYRGDTEAFF. In nucleotides, the CDR3 is TGTGCCAGCAGTGCCTATCGCGGGGACACTGAAGCTTTCTTT. The chain recombines TRBV25-1 with TRBJ1-1; D unclear. CDR1 and CDR2 (germline): MGHDK, SYGVNS. This CDR3 contains 14 residues. Trimming stripped 4 bases from V and 3 bases from J, with 12 bases between.

The chain employs TRBV7-2 and TRBJ2-7, with a weak D call TRBD2 (5 bases). V lost 1 base to trimming and J lost 3 bases, with 10 bases between them. CDR1 is SGHTA and CDR2 is FQGNSA in the germline V gene. The CDR3 has 14 amino acids. CDR3 residues: CASSLGLANYEQYF. The CDR3 DNA follows: TGTGCCAGCAGCTTAGGTCTAGCAAACTACGAGCAGTACTTC.

V and J are TRBV6-1 and TRBJ2-7, with 9 bases identical to TRBD1. The length of the CDR3 is 14 residues. CDR1 and CDR2 from the germline V gene are MNHNS and SASEGT. With V trimmed by 4 bases and J by 2 bases, 3 bases remained unmatched. The CDR3 spells CASSAGTGPYEQYF. The DNA of the CDR3 is TGTGCCAGCAGTGCCGGGACAGGGCCCTACGAGCAGTACTTC.

J is TRBJ2-5 and V is TRBV7-2; TRBD1 matches 9 bases. The DNA end favors TRBJ2-7, so the J call may be wrong. CDR3 length equals 16 residues. Germline assignment: CDR1 SGHTA and CDR2 FQGNSA. The CDR3 region has the DNA TGTGCCAGCAGCCCGGGGACAGGGAGGGGGTCCTACGAGCAGTACTTC. Protein: CASSPGTGRGSYEQYF.

The chain recombines TRBV5-4 with TRBJ2-1, with a tentative D call TRBD1 (6 bases). In germline, CDR1 is SGHNT, CDR2 YYREEE (reference sequence). The germline V and J ends were trimmed by 4 bases and 5 bases, with 10 bases remaining between them. This CDR3 has 13 residues. The DNA of the CDR3 is TGTGCCAGCAGCGTGGACAGAAACAATGAGCAGTTCTTC. Translated: CASSVDRNNEQFF.